Shown below are 18 T cell receptor beta chains from a single sample sequenced in a study of blood T cell repertoires in COVID-19. The method was immunoSEQ multiplex PCR; TCRdb's version includes in-frame clones alone and lacks a portion of them. The sample holds about 120,000 clones, about 89% seen once. Sequenced sample: peripheral blood. The source is a woman aged 65 to 85 with COVID-19, enrolled during active disease.

This clone was recorded once. CDR3 in amino acids: CASSLGSSLGYTF. The DNA of the CDR3 is TGTGCCAGCAGTTTGGGCAGCTCCCTCGGCTACACCTTC. The chain recombines TRBV12-3 or TRBV12-4 with TRBJ1-2, with D unresolved. The CDR3 loop spans 13 amino acids. The V gene lost 3 bases and the J gene lost 8 bases, with 13 bases spanning the gap.

The chain recombines TRBV7-2 with TRBJ2-1, with 9 bases lining up with TRBD2. The V gene's germline CDR1 is SGHTA and CDR2 FQGNSA. Trimming at V came to 5 bases and at J to 4 bases, leaving 6 bases not matched to a gene. The CDR3 contains 15 residues. The CDR3 DNA is TGTGCCAGCAGCCGGGCGGGGGGGCTTTACAATGAGCAGTTCTTC. Protein product: CASSRAGGLYNEQFF.

CDR3 bases: TGTGCCAGCAGCTACACAGGGGAAAATAATAATTCACCCCTCCACTTT. Translating it yields CASSYTGENNNSPLHF. The chain is built from TRBV5-5 and TRBJ1-6; 7 bases are shared with TRBD1. The CDR3 length is 16 residues. Germline CDR1 and CDR2: SGHKS and YYEKEE (reference sequence). The V segment lost 3 bases and the J segment 5 bases; nucleotides outside the gene matches: 8.

The genes are TRBV30 and TRBJ1-5, with 7 bases identical to TRBD1. V shed 2 bases and J 4 bases; nucleotides not matched to a gene: 2. The CDR3 loop spans 13 amino acids. Germline V gene sequence: CDR1 GTSNPN, CDR2 SVGIG (reference sequence). The CDR3 protein is CAWSSGGNQPQHF. In DNA, the CDR3 is TGTGCCTGGAGTTCAGGGGGTAATCAGCCCCAGCATTTT.

The table lists this clone with a count of one. The chain is built from TRBV14 and TRBJ1-2; a weak D match, TRBD1 (5 bases). The CDR3 has 13 amino acids. Germline CDR1 SGHDN, CDR2 FVKESK. V dropped 4 bases and J dropped 5 bases, with 11 bases sitting between them. CDR3 sequence reads: CASSPGTGYGYTF. The CDR3 DNA reads TGTGCCAGCAGCCCCGGGACTGGTTATGGCTACACCTTC.

The rearrangement joins TRBV6-5 to TRBJ2-2; TRBD2 matches 7 bases. Per germline, CDR1 MNHEY and CDR2 SVGAGI. With V trimmed by 7 bases and J by 9 bases, 14 bases remained unmatched. The CDR3 runs 15 residues. CDR3 DNA sequence: TGTGCCAGCACCGAAAAGGTGGCGGGACTAAGGGAGCTGTTTTTT. This codes for CASTEKVAGLRELFF.

The chain links TRBV4-2 to TRBJ1-4, with D perhaps matching TRBD1 (6 bases). V was shortened by 1 base and J by 8 bases, with 14 bases between the two germline ends. The CDR3 has 15 residues. The germline V gene has CDR1 LGHNA and CDR2 YNFKEQ. The CDR3, as DNA: TGTGCCAGCAGCCAAGTCCGGGGGGCTGACGAAAAACTGTTTTTT. This gives the protein CASSQVRGADEKLFF.

The genes are TRBV2 and TRBJ1-6, with TRBD1 identical over 8 bases. Losses at the gene ends were 6 bases for V and 3 bases for J; bases not matched to a gene: 4. The germline V gene encodes CDR1 SNHLY and CDR2 FYNNEI. The CDR3 is 15 residues long. This chain's CDR3 is CASRGTGNYNSPLHF. The CDR3 DNA reads as TGTGCCAGCAGGGGGACAGGAAACTATAATTCACCCCTCCACTTT.

This clone has a single count. V gene TRBV5-1 combines with J gene TRBJ2-3, with a weak D call TRBD2 (5 bases). V shed 4 bases and J shed 5 bases, with 11 bases lying between them. CDR1 is SGHRS, CDR2 YFSETQ, per germline. This CDR3 region has 13 residues. CDR3 loop: CASSMTGVDTQYF. DNA of the CDR3: TGCGCCAGCAGCATGACCGGGGTAGATACGCAGTATTTT.

The chain recombines TRBV12-3 or TRBV12-4 with TRBJ2-7; D is perhaps TRBD2 (5 bases). Trimming left V 3 bases short and J 0 bases short, with 6 bases between. The CDR3 extends over 13 amino acids. CDR3 residues: CASSLRASYEQYF. The CDR3 nucleotides are TGTGCCAGCAGTTTGAGGGCCTCCTACGAGCAGTACTTC.

The rearrangement joins TRBV6-1 to TRBJ1-4; TRBD1 matches 8 bases. The V gene's germline CDR1 is MNHNS and CDR2 SASEGT. The CDR3 runs to 14 residues. The junction had 2 bases not matched to a gene; V was cut back by 1 base and J by 7 bases. As DNA, the CDR3 is TGTGCCAGCAGTGAAGGGGGGACAGGTGAAAAACTGTTTTTT. Its translation is CASSEGGTGEKLFF.

This chain uses TRBV5-1 with TRBJ1-6, with D possibly being TRBD1 (5 bases). The germline gives CDR1 SGHRS, CDR2 YFSETQ. The CDR3 has 16 amino acids. Trimming removed 2 bases from V and 6 bases from J, with 15 bases in between. The CDR3, as DNA: TGCGCCAGCAGCTTACACCCCGGGGGTTCTAATTCACCCCTCCACTTT. Amino acids: CASSLHPGGSNSPLHF.

The V call is TRBV30, the J call TRBJ1-3; tentative D call: TRBD1 (6 bases). This CDR3 is 15 amino acids long. CDR1 is GTSNPN, CDR2 SVGIG, per germline (reference sequence). With 3 bases removed from V and 3 bases from J, the gap between germline ends came to 15 bases. CDR3 sequence: CAWSKRGAGGNTIYF. CDR3 sequence (DNA): TGTGCCTGGAGCAAACGGGGGGCTGGTGGAAACACCATATATTTT.

The chain has TRBV3-1 (or the pseudogene TRBV3-2) and TRBJ1-1; perhaps TRBD1 as D (6 bases). Deletions cut 5 bases from V and 1 base from J, with 14 bases between. Germline-derived CDR1 and CDR2 are LGHDT and YNNKEL (reference sequence). This CDR3 is 15 amino acids long. DNA of the CDR3: TGTGCCAGCAGCTTGACAGGTACGGGGAACACTGAAGCTTTCTTT. Translated, it gives CASSLTGTGNTEAFF.

The V gene is TRBV28, the J gene TRBJ1-1; no definite D call. V shed 2 bases and J shed 5 bases, with 6 bases lying between them. The germline V gene has CDR1 MDHEN and CDR2 SYDVKM. The CDR3 has 12 residues. CDR3 coding DNA: TGTGCCAGCAGTTTACAGGTAACTGAAGCTTTCTTT. This gives the protein CASSLQVTEAFF.

CDR3 sequence reads: CASTSTSGSTDTQYF. CDR3 DNA sequence: TGCGCCAGCACCAGTACTAGCGGTAGCACAGATACGCAGTATTTT. This chain connects TRBV10-1 to TRBJ2-3; TRBD2 aligns across 8 bases. The ends lost 7 bases at V and 0 bases at J; junction bases unmatched: 6. The CDR3 has 15 amino acids. Germline CDR1 WNHNN, CDR2 SYGVQD (reference sequence).

The chain links TRBV10-3 to TRBJ2-1; 9 bases align to TRBD1. CDR1 and CDR2 from the germline V gene are ENHRY and SYGVKD. Trimming cost V 7 bases and J 7 bases; bases outside gene matches: 17. The CDR3 extends over 17 amino acids. Here the CDR3 reads CAIKGDAGQGRENEQFF. The CDR3 DNA reads as TGTGCCATCAAAGGAGATGCGGGACAGGGTCGGGAAAATGAGCAGTTCTTC.

The chain is built from TRBV9 and TRBJ2-3; the match to TRBD1 covers 9 bases. The V segment lost 4 bases and the J segment 0 bases; nucleotides outside the gene matches: 15. Germline V gene lookup returns CDR1 SGDLS and CDR2 YYNGEE. The CDR3 is 19 residues long. Here the CDR3 reads CASSYAPGQGYTSTDTQYF. In DNA form, the CDR3 reads TGTGCCAGCAGCTATGCGCCGGGACAGGGATACACTAGCACAGATACGCAGTATTTT.